This T cell receptor (beta chain) appears in the sequencing data of a study of cytomegalovirus exposure and HLA in healthy donors. Across the study: Clustering assigned 70% to 90% of the roughly 430 genotyped donors to the Caucasian-associated ancestry cluster. Study conclusions and caveats: One variant, a missense change in DCLRE1C, was linked in a later analysis to TCR beta V- and J-gene trimming.

Comments on this clone: Its antigen is not known.

A multiplex PCR was run with 60 Vbeta primers and 13 Jbeta primers. In the authors' workflow: Tens of millions of unique TCR beta chains, around 11 million of them shared, were counted by a later analysis. Produced via immunoSEQ multiplex PCR; TCRdb's table is partial and in-frame only. That table supplies the V and J calls and clone size; D and trimming were determined from the DNA. The sample shows approximately 120,000 clones, over 70% of them seen only once. The ends were cut back, 2 bases at V and 5 bases at J, with 10 bases in the middle. The germline gives CDR1 SGHKS, CDR2 YYEKEE (reference sequence). This CDR3 has 14 amino acids.

This TCR came from a female donor in good health and CMV-seronegative. The sequencing input was PBMCs. The chain employs TRBV5-5 and TRBJ1-4; D not certain. CDR3 loop: CASSLYNTNEKLFF. For the CDR3, the DNA is TGTGCCAGCAGCTTATACAATACAAATGAAAAACTGTTTTTT.